Below, 21 T cell receptor beta chains from the same sample are listed, as sequenced in a study of regulatory T cells in long-lasting Graves disease. In building TCR beta libraries, iRepertoire HTBI primers were used together with Arm-PCR of CDR3 regions. TCRdb re-called the multiplex PCR reads through MiXCR, storing one row per CDR3 protein. The sample consists of roughly 320,000 distinct CDR3 sequences, around 15% of them appearing once. Time point in this sample: newly diagnosed GD, antithyroid drugs for less than 3 months. RNA extracted from PBMCs served as the sequencing template. These data were also reused for a study on T cells in Graves' hyperthyroidism and ophthalmopathy.

The sequencing here drew on peripheral blood mononuclear cells (PBMCs), taken at new diagnosis, from a patient treated with antithyroid drugs. The receptors here all came from a man aged 35 to 55 with Graves disease.

This clonotype was counted at least ten times. The chain recombines TRBV20-1 with TRBJ2-5, with unresolved D. The CDR3 runs to 14 residues. Trimming shortened V by 2 bases and J by 5 bases, and 15 bases separated the two germline ends. CDR1 DFQATT and CDR2 SNEGSKA come from the germline V gene (reference sequence). The CDR3 sequence is CSARFGSAAETQYF. The CDR3 DNA sequence: TGCAGTGCTAGATTCGGCTCGGCTGCGGAGACCCAGTACTTC.

This clonotype has a handful of counts. The chain links TRBV30 to TRBJ2-2; 9 nucleotides line up with TRBD1. Looked up from germline, CDR1 is GTSNPN and CDR2 is SVGIG (reference sequence). This CDR3 is 15 amino acids long. J was trimmed by 5 bases and V by 2 bases; bases with no gene match: 6. The CDR3 DNA reads as TGTGCCTGGAGTCTGTGGACAGGGGTAACCGGGGAGCTGTTTTTT. This encodes CAWSLWTGVTGELFF.

This clonotype was counted many times. The chain carries TRBV6-2 or TRBV6-3 and TRBJ1-3; D is unclear. Germline V gene sequence: CDR1 MNHEY, CDR2 SVGEGT. This CDR3 region has 13 residues. Trimming removed 5 bases at V and 7 bases at J, with 12 bases between. The CDR3 coding sequence is TGTGCCAGCAGTGAATCCTCTACGAACACCATATATTTT. Its protein product is CASSESSTNTIYF.

This clonotype was recorded many times. The chain couples TRBV20-1 to TRBJ2-7, with D unclear. With 3 bases removed from V and 0 bases from J, the gap between germline ends came to 3 bases. The germline V gene encodes CDR1 DFQATT and CDR2 SNEGSKA (reference sequence). The CDR3 loop spans 11 amino acids. The CDR3, as DNA: TGCAGTGCTAGTATCTCCTACGAGCAGTACTTC. Its translation is CSASISYEQYF.

This chain links TRBV30 with TRBJ2-1; 8 nucleotides line up with TRBD1. V dropped 4 bases and J dropped 2; count of bases not matched to a gene: 4. Germline values: CDR1 GTSNPN, CDR2 SVGIG (reference sequence). This CDR3 comprises 14 residues. CDR3 coding DNA: TGTGCCTGGAATGACAGGGGACCCTACAATGAGCAGTTCTTC. Its protein product is CAWNDRGPYNEQFF.

This clonotype has a count of ten or more. The chain recombines TRBV12-3 or TRBV12-4 with TRBJ2-5; D remains ambiguous. Trimming pared 0 bases from V and 2 bases from J, leaving 7 bases between. CDR3 length: 14 residues. The CDR3 DNA reads TGTGCCAGCAGTTTAGCGGGTCGGCAAGAGACCCAGTACTTC. It codes for CASSLAGRQETQYF.

The chain employs TRBV11-2 and TRBJ2-1; TRBD1 or TRBD2 may be the D gene (5 bases each). This CDR3 contains 14 residues. Germline-derived CDR1 and CDR2 are SGHAT and FQNNGV. V dropped 2 bases and J dropped 9 bases, with 14 bases sitting between them. The CDR3 loop reads CASSLPRDQSEQFF. Written as DNA, the CDR3 is TGTGCCAGCAGCTTACCCCGGGACCAAAGTGAGCAGTTCTTC.

This clonotype came up many times. The chain carries TRBV12-3 or TRBV12-4 and TRBJ2-7, with 10 positions matching TRBD1. Trimming took 4 bases from V and 4 from J; bases not matched to a gene: 4. The CDR3 is made up of 14 amino acids. CDR3 DNA sequence: TGTGCCAGCAGTTGGACAGGGGGGCTTTACGAGCAGTACTTC. This sequence encodes CASSWTGGLYEQYF.

This clonotype occurred many times. V is TRBV18 and J is TRBJ2-5, with D tentatively TRBD2 (6 bases). This CDR3 is built from 13 residues. CDR1 is KGHSH, CDR2 LQKENI, per germline. Trimming cost V 3 bases and J 5 bases, with 10 bases left between them. This CDR3 is CASSPQDYETQYF. The CDR3 bases are TGTGCCAGCTCACCCCAGGACTATGAGACCCAGTACTTC.

This clonotype was found many times. V is TRBV24-1 and J is TRBJ2-1; the match to TRBD2 covers 8 bases. CDR3 length: 17 amino acids. Germline CDR1 is KGHDR and CDR2 is SFDVKD. J was trimmed by 1 base and V by 3 bases; bases with no gene match: 7. CDR3 loop: CATSDPSGGASYNEQFF. The CDR3, as DNA: TGTGCCACCAGTGATCCGTCCGGGGGGGCATCCTACAATGAGCAGTTCTTC.

This clonotype was seen repeatedly, ten times or more. The chain couples TRBV27 to TRBJ2-2; 7 bases map to TRBD1. The CDR3 spans 17 residues. Trimming at V came to 5 bases and at J to 4 bases, leaving 13 bases not matched to a gene. CDR1 and CDR2 from the germline V gene are MNHEY and SMNVEV (reference sequence). The CDR3 region has the DNA TGTGCCAGCAGTGACCCGCAAAACAGGGGTGGCACCGGGGAGCTGTTTTTT. This sequence encodes CASSDPQNRGGTGELFF.

This clonotype was seen repeatedly, ten times or more. DNA of the CDR3: TGTGCCAGCAGCTTAGCGCTAGCGGGGGCCTACAATGAGCAGTTCTTC. It encodes CASSLALAGAYNEQFF. This rearrangement joins TRBV7-9 to TRBJ2-1, with 10 bases identical to TRBD2. This CDR3 has 16 residues. Germline trimming cut 0 bases from V and 2 bases from J; bases unmatched to any gene: 1. The germline V gene has CDR1 SEHNR and CDR2 FQNEAQ (reference sequence).

Regarding this clonotype: Given a much more abundant clone one base away, this may be a read error. It is likely a read error, because the conserved phenylalanine at the end of the CDR3 is missing. The genes are TRBV11-2 and TRBJ2-3, with TRBD2 matching over 11 bases. Germline V gene sequence: CDR1 SGHAT, CDR2 FQNNGV. Trimming at V came to 1 base and at J to 6 bases, leaving 9 bases not matched to a gene. There are 17 residues in the CDR3. CDR3 bases: TGTGCCAGCAGCTTAGTAAATAGCGGGGGGGCCCGGGATACGCAGTATGTT. Its translation is CASSLVNSGGARDTQYV.

This clonotype was seen many times. The rearrangement uses TRBV28 and TRBJ2-7, with 7 bases fitting TRBD2. This CDR3 is 16 amino acids long. Germline V CDR1 and CDR2: MDHEN, SYDVKM. V was clipped by 7 bases and J by 0 bases; unmatched bases: 12. The CDR3 bases are TGTGCCAGCACCTCCTGGGGGGGGTCCAGCTCCTACGAGCAGTACTTC. Protein sequence: CASTSWGGSSSYEQYF.

This clonotype was observed at least ten times. The chain joins TRBV28 to TRBJ1-5, with a weak D call TRBD1 (5 bases). CDR1 is MDHEN, CDR2 SYDVKM, per germline. CDR3 length equals 16 residues. The ends were cut back, 5 bases at V and 3 bases at J, with 17 bases in the middle. The CDR3 reads CASSAGTYLSNQPQHF. In nucleotides, the CDR3 is TGTGCCAGCAGTGCTGGGACCTACCTCTCCAATCAGCCCCAGCATTTT.

The table lists this clonotype with a few counts. The rearrangement joins TRBV28 to TRBJ1-5; D is perhaps TRBD1 (5 bases). The CDR3 has 14 amino acids. V was clipped by 4 bases and J by 3 bases, with 10 bases between them. The germline V gene has CDR1 MDHEN and CDR2 SYDVKM. The CDR3 coding sequence is TGTGCCAGCAGTTCCGGGGGGTACAATCAGCCCCAGCATTTT. It encodes CASSSGGYNQPQHF.

This clonotype has a count of ten or more. CDR3 region: CASSPARVDTQYF. In nucleotides, the CDR3 is TGTGCCAGCTCCCCAGCACGGGTAGATACGCAGTATTTT. The chain combines TRBV18 with TRBJ2-3; D is undetermined. The germline V gene has CDR1 KGHSH and CDR2 LQKENI. V shed 6 bases and J shed 5 bases, with 12 bases lying between them. This CDR3 is 13 amino acids long.

With regard to this clonotype: This sequence is one base from a far larger clone and is likely a read error. The gene calls are TRBV7-6 and TRBJ2-3; a possible D gene is TRBD2 (5 bases). The last part of the DNA fits TRBJ2-7 better; the J call may be wrong. Germline CDR1 and CDR2: SGHVS and FNYEAQ. This CDR3 spans 15 amino acids. The DNA for the CDR3 is TGTGCCAGCAGCAAGTACGAGGGCCCGTACAATGAGCAGTACTTC. Its translation is CASSKYEGPYNEQYF.

Worth noting for this clonotype: One base away lies a much larger clone, so this may be a sequencing read error. The chain couples TRBV5-1 to TRBJ2-3; unclear D gene. This CDR3 is 16 amino acids long. V was clipped by 1 base and J by 5 bases, with 17 bases between them. Germline CDR1 SGHRS, CDR2 YFSETQ. In nucleotides, the CDR3 is TGCGCCAGCAGCTTGTCCACCATGGTGCTGCAAGATACGCAGTATTTT. As protein: CASSLSTMVLQDTQYF.

This clonotype was observed many times. V and J are TRBV9 and TRBJ1-3, with unresolved D. CDR3 length: 14 amino acids. Trimming took off 2 bases at V and 0 bases at J, with 6 bases between the two ends. Germline V CDR1 and CDR2: SGDLS, YYNGEE. The CDR3, as DNA: TGTGCCAGCAGCGTCACTATCTCTGGAAACACCATATATTTT. Encoded protein: CASSVTISGNTIYF.

This clonotype was detected ten times or more. This rearrangement joins TRBV7-3 to TRBJ2-2; D is unresolved. The CDR3 loop spans 16 amino acids. V dropped 8 bases and J dropped 5 bases, with 21 bases sitting between them. The germline V gene encodes CDR1 SGHTA and CDR2 FQGTGA. CDR3 region: CASQPPPGTSTGELFF. The CDR3 coding sequence is TGTGCCAGCCAACCCCCCCCCGGTACCAGTACCGGGGAGCTGTTTTTT.